Listed below are T cell receptor beta chains from one sample, sequenced in a study of T cell repertoires in cytomegalovirus infection. Each CDR3 protein gets one entry after TCRdb re-called the reads with MiXCR. The sample holds some 120,000 distinct CDR3 sequences, about 9.4% seen once. For these receptors, no antigen is known. What was sequenced was PBMCs, sequenced either directly or after in vitro stimulation (not recorded which). The receptors were sampled from a human donor in good health (CMV status not recorded). Some clones in this sample may be carry-over from other donors' samples. The CDR3 runs from the conserved cysteine through the conserved F or W. Fields, in order: V gene, J gene, CDR3 protein.

>TRBV7-2|TRBJ1-5
CASSRERDQPQHF
>TRBV12-3/TRBV12-4|TRBJ2-7
CASSLTTRFQYF
>TRBV7-2|TRBJ2-7
CASGLAGVTYEQYF
>TRBV29-1|TRBJ2-3
CSVEGGGSADTQYF
>TRBV2|TRBJ1-5
CASSRDLVGQPQHF
>TRBV4-3|TRBJ2-7
CASSQDLGPGTGAHEQYF
>TRBV6-2/TRBV6-3|TRBJ2-1
CASSYSRGGNENEQFF
>TRBV12-3/TRBV12-4|TRBJ1-1
CASSLSTSTEAFF
>TRBV12-3/TRBV12-4|TRBJ2-2
CASSSDSGRATTGELFF
>TRBV12-3/TRBV12-4|TRBJ2-2
CASRLSGTNTGELFF
>TRBV2|TRBJ2-3
CASILLAVSTDTQYF
>TRBV9|TRBJ2-5
CASSVGQEGRQYF
>TRBV2|TRBJ1-4
CASTGQQSEKLFF
>TRBV5-6|TRBJ2-5
CASSLYGTSFQETQYF
>TRBV5-6|TRBJ1-2
CASRIQGPDGYTF
>TRBV25-1|TRBJ1-5
CASSIRQSNQPQHF
>TRBV4-3|TRBJ2-1
CASSQDLRTGSVNEQFF
>TRBV7-2|TRBJ2-1
CASSLEVGTSAVYEQFF
>TRBV6-1|TRBJ2-3
CASSPLEGDTQYF
>TRBV27|TRBJ1-4
CASKSSEKLFF
>TRBV30|TRBJ1-4
CAWSPGTDEKLFF
>TRBV7-2|TRBJ2-7
CASSLDGGRADEQYF
>TRBV30|TRBJ2-2
CAWSVGVGGPTGELFF
>TRBV19|TRBJ2-3
CASKGTTDTQYF
>TRBV6-5|TRBJ2-7
CASSEGLATPYEQYF
>TRBV20-1|TRBJ1-5
CSARDLGAEHQPQHF
>TRBV6-1|TRBJ2-1
CASSDVGQPIKEQFF
>TRBV7-2|TRBJ2-1
CASSLRVMSYNEQFF
>TRBV7-2|TRBJ1-3
CASNYRPSGNTIYF
>TRBV27|TRBJ1-2
CASSLSAGASYGYTF
>TRBV7-9|TRBJ2-1
CASSRSDSYNEQFF
>TRBV7-8|TRBJ1-4
CASSFDNEKLFF
>TRBV7-2|TRBJ2-4
CASSPPGPKNIQYF
>TRBV6-2/TRBV6-3|TRBJ1-1
CASSWTVFNTEAFF
>TRBV6-8|TRBJ2-3
CASTTTGTSTDTQYF
>TRBV11-3|TRBJ1-2
CASSFGTTVAYGYTF
>TRBV28|TRBJ2-3
CASSLLGGRSTDTQYF